A single TCR beta chain is shown here with its context. The sample comes from a study of cytomegalovirus exposure and HLA in healthy donors. The PCR employed 60 Vbeta primers together with 13 Jbeta primers. The method was immunoSEQ multiplex PCR; TCRdb's version includes in-frame clones alone and lacks a portion of them. This table has approximately 160,000 clones, approximately 80% appearing once. The specimen sequenced was PBMCs. The sequence was obtained from a woman younger than 30 in good health and CMV-seronegative.

The DNA for the CDR3 is TGCGCCAGCAGTGAGCCTCAACAGGGTCTCAGTTTCTTCTTT. Amino acids: CASSEPQQGLSFFF. This chain joins TRBV10-2 and TRBJ1-1, with a weak D call TRBD1 (6 bases). Trimming shortened V by 2 bases and J by 14 bases, and 21 bases separated the two germline ends. The length of the CDR3 is 14 residues. The germline V gene has CDR1 WSHSY and CDR2 SAAADI.